One and the same sample provided the 32 T cell receptor beta chains below, sequenced in a study of T-cell memory formation after mild COVID-19. TCRdb processed the 5' RACE reads anew with MiXCR; each CDR3 protein has one entry. Among a few hundred thousand distinct CDR3 sequences listed, 8% to 10% were seen once. Sequencing was done on a sample of PBMCs or a T cell subset sorted from them (not recorded which). These receptors all come from a man aged 18-30 years who had mild COVID-19 (a few samples of this study predate the infection). Cell type and time point are not known.

There are many counts of this clonotype. The chain links TRBV24-1 to TRBJ2-3; 8 nucleotides match TRBD2. From germline, CDR1 is KGHDR and CDR2 SFDVKD. V was clipped by 3 bases and J by 2 bases; unmatched bases: 9. The CDR3 spans 17 residues. CDR3 sequence: CATSDPRRGAHTDTQYF. CDR3 DNA: TGTGCCACCAGTGATCCCCGGCGGGGGGCCCACACAGATACGCAGTATTTT.

The gene calls are TRBV20-1 and TRBJ2-1, with TRBD2 identical over 10 bases. This CDR3 comprises 16 residues. After removal of 6 bases from V and 0 bases from J, the junction contained 8 bases not matched to a gene. Germline V gene data show CDR1 as DFQATT and CDR2 as SNEGSKA (reference sequence). CDR3 in DNA: TGCAGTGCGGGGGCGGCTAGCGGGGGCTCCTACAATGAGCAGTTCTTC. Protein sequence: CSAGAASGGSYNEQFF.

This clonotype has a count of ten or more. Its ends do not fully match the called genes, so a read error is possible. This chain uses TRBV7-6 with TRBJ2-2; weak D call: TRBD2 (6 bases). In germline, CDR1 is SGHVS, CDR2 FNYEAQ. The CDR3 is 15 residues long. This CDR3 is CASSLGQGGTGELFF. In DNA form, the CDR3 reads TGCGCCAGCAGCTTGGGCCAGGGAGGTACCGGGGAGCTGTTTTTT. Combining the CDR3 with reference TRBV7-6 and TRBJ2-2 gives the whole variable domain GAGVSQSPRYKVTKRGQDVALRCDPISGHVSLYWYRQALGQGPEFLTYFNYEAQQDKSGLPNDRFSAERPEGSISTLTIQRTEQRDSAMYRCASSLGQGGTGELFFGEGSRLTVL.

V and J are TRBV27 and TRBJ2-1; 9 nucleotides agree with TRBD2. Germline loops: CDR1 MNHEY, CDR2 SMNVEV (reference sequence). Trimming removed 2 bases from V and 4 bases from J; junction bases left unmatched: 9. The CDR3 runs 17 residues. DNA for the CDR3: TGTGCCAGCAGTTTACATCCAGCGGGGGGCCTTTACAATGAGCAGTTCTTC. Its protein is CASSLHPAGGLYNEQFF.

The chain recombines TRBV6-4 with TRBJ2-1, with 10 bases lining up with TRBD2. CDR3 size: 14 residues. The V segment lost 6 bases and the J segment 5 bases; nucleotides outside the gene matches: 4. Germline V gives CDR1 MRHNA, CDR2 SNTAGT. CDR3 sequence (DNA): TGTGCCAGCAGCAGCGGGGGGGCCCACAATGAGCAGTTCTTC. This encodes CASSSGGAHNEQFF.

This rearrangement joins TRBV4-2 to TRBJ2-1; maybe TRBD2 (5 bases). The CDR3 totals 15 residues. Per germline, CDR1 LGHNA and CDR2 YNFKEQ. With 2 bases removed from V and 5 bases from J, the gap between germline ends came to 13 bases. CDR3 coding DNA: TGTGCCAGCAGCCAATTGCGAGGGCTAAACAATGAGCAGTTCTTC. This gives the protein CASSQLRGLNNEQFF.

This clonotype was detected ten times or more. The chain recombines TRBV5-6 with TRBJ1-2; D is undetermined. Per germline, CDR1 SGHDT and CDR2 YYEEEE. The CDR3 loop spans 17 amino acids. V was pared by 1 base and J by 2 bases, with 18 bases between. The DNA for the CDR3 is TGTGCCAGCAGCTTGCCGGGCAGAACCATATCCAACTATGGCTACACCTTC. Protein sequence: CASSLPGRTISNYGYTF.

V gene TRBV4-2 combines with J gene TRBJ1-2; weak D call: TRBD1 (6 bases). There are 16 residues in the CDR3. Between the trimmed V and J ends, which lost 1 base and 4 bases, there was a span of 16 bases. In germline, CDR1 is LGHNA, CDR2 YNFKEQ. This CDR3 reads CASSQVQSGGAYGYTF. For the CDR3, the DNA is TGTGCCAGCAGCCAAGTTCAGTCCGGGGGGGCCTATGGCTACACCTTC.

This clonotype was counted a few times. The chain joins TRBV27 to TRBJ1-2; D gene uncertain. Per the germline V gene, CDR1 is MNHEY and CDR2 is SMNVEV (reference sequence). The CDR3 loop spans 14 amino acids. The germline V and J ends were trimmed by 0 bases and 4 bases, with 9 bases remaining between them. The chain's CDR3 is CASSLSDGGYGYTF. CDR3 nucleotides: TGTGCCAGCAGTTTATCGGACGGTGGCTATGGCTACACCTTC.

This clonotype was seen many times. The chain recombines TRBV6-2 or TRBV6-3 with TRBJ2-3, with 8 bases fitting TRBD2. The CDR3 contains 14 residues. Trimming removed 6 bases from V and 4 bases from J; junction bases left unmatched: 6. Germline CDR1 MNHEY, CDR2 SVGEGT. The DNA for the CDR3 is TGTGCCAGCAGCCGAGCGGGGGAGGCAGATACGCAGTATTTT. It translates to CASSRAGEADTQYF.

This clonotype was seen a few times. The gene calls are TRBV7-6 and TRBJ2-7; D is ambiguous. Trimming left V 0 bases short and J 3 bases short, with 6 bases between. Germline assignment: CDR1 SGHVS and CDR2 FNYEAQ. The CDR3 runs to 13 residues. The CDR3 DNA reads TGTGCCAGCAGCTTAGCGCCGAACTACGAGCAGTACGTC. Encoded protein: CASSLAPNYEQYV.

This clonotype was seen just once. The chain combines TRBV5-6 with TRBJ2-7, with D perhaps TRBD1 or TRBD2 (6 bases each). Germline loops: CDR1 SGHDT, CDR2 YYEEEE. Trimming removed 3 bases at V and 2 bases at J, with 18 bases between. This CDR3 comprises 16 residues. CDR3 DNA: TGTGCCAGCAGCTCCCGACAGGTCTGGACTACCTACGAGCAGTACTTC. The encoded protein is CASSSRQVWTTYEQYF.

The rearrangement links TRBV7-2 to TRBJ2-7, with D possibly TRBD2 on 6 matching bases. The germline V gene encodes CDR1 SGHTA and CDR2 FQGNSA. The CDR3 spans 14 residues. Trimming shortened V by 1 base and J by 1 base, and 8 bases separated the two germline ends. The CDR3 nucleotides are TGTGCCAGCAGCTTAGTCCGGGAGTCCTACGAGCAGTACTTC. Its translation is CASSLVRESYEQYF.

The rearrangement joins TRBV4-2 to TRBJ2-5; 13 positions agree with TRBD2. The ends lost 4 bases at V and 1 base at J; junction bases unmatched: 9. CDR1 is LGHNA, CDR2 YNFKEQ, per germline. This CDR3 spans 18 amino acids. The CDR3 coding sequence is TGTGCCAGCAGCCGCGAACCCCGGACTAGCGGGGGCCAAGAGACCCAGTACTTC. Translation gives CASSREPRTSGGQETQYF.

This clonotype was picked up a small number of times. The CDR3 sequence is CASSVTGFGKTQYF. The DNA of the CDR3 is TGTGCCAGCAGCGTTACAGGGTTCGGAAAGACCCAGTACTTC. The J gene is TRBJ2-5, the V gene TRBV3-1, with D possibly matching TRBD1 (6 bases). Germline V lookup: CDR1 LGHDT, CDR2 YNNKEL (reference sequence). The CDR3 totals 14 residues. V lost 5 bases and J lost 6, with 16 bases in between.

The V call is TRBV20-1, the J call TRBJ2-1; TRBD1 is a possible D gene (6 bases). V lost 7 bases, J lost 2 bases, and 12 bases lay in between. Germline-derived CDR1 and CDR2 are DFQATT and SNEGSKA (reference sequence). This CDR3 is built from 13 residues. The CDR3 region is CSGRGGTYNEQFF. The CDR3 DNA reads TGCAGTGGACGAGGGGGTACCTACAATGAGCAGTTCTTC.

This clonotype was detected a few times. The CDR3 sequence: CASTSTTAALNGYTF. The CDR3 bases are TGCGCCAGCACCAGTACGACAGCGGCCCTAAATGGCTACACCTTC. V and J are TRBV5-1 and TRBJ1-2, with a possible D match to TRBD1 (5 bases). Germline V gene sequence: CDR1 SGHRS, CDR2 YFSETQ. The ends were cut back, 6 bases at V and 6 bases at J, with 21 bases in the middle. The CDR3 is 15 residues long.

This clonotype has only a few counts. The gene calls are TRBV12-3 or TRBV12-4 and TRBJ2-6; 13 nucleotides align to TRBD2. J lost 0 bases, V lost 6 bases, and 2 bases had no gene match. CDR3 size: 17 residues. This chain's CDR3 is CASRGTSGVSGANVLTF. The CDR3 nucleotides read TGTGCCAGCAGAGGGACTAGCGGGGTCTCTGGGGCCAACGTCCTGACTTTC.

CDR3 coding DNA: TGTGCCAGCAGCAAACCAATAGCGGGGGGGACCGCTAGCACAGATACGCAGTATTTT. The encoded protein is CASSKPIAGGTASTDTQYF. The V call is TRBV6-5, the J call TRBJ2-3; 11 bases map to TRBD2. V gave up 6 bases and J gave up 0 bases; unmatched junction bases: 14. Looked up from germline, CDR1 is MNHEY and CDR2 is SVGAGI. The CDR3 extends over 19 amino acids.

This clonotype occurred a few times. V gene TRBV4-3 combines with J gene TRBJ1-2, with unresolved D. Trimming left V 3 bases short and J 4 bases short, with 15 bases between. Germline values: CDR1 LGHNA, CDR2 YSLEER. This CDR3 spans 15 amino acids. DNA for the CDR3: TGCGCCAGCAGCCAGGAAAGGACGGCTCTCTATGGCTACACCTTC. Protein: CASSQERTALYGYTF.

The chain combines TRBV29-1 with TRBJ1-1; the D is unclear. This CDR3 comprises 13 residues. Germline CDR1 is SQVTM and CDR2 is ANQGSEA. Between the trimmed V and J ends, which lost 4 bases and 0 bases, there was a span of 9 bases. CDR3 protein: CSVARTVNTEAFF. The CDR3 DNA is TGCAGCGTTGCCCGGACGGTGAACACTGAAGCTTTCTTT.

The chain carries TRBV30 and TRBJ1-6; unclear D gene. The germline gives CDR1 GTSNPN, CDR2 SVGIG (reference sequence). This CDR3 comprises 12 residues. V was trimmed by 4 bases and J by 14 bases, leaving 15 bases between them. CDR3 amino acids: CAWTTAGLALHF. The CDR3 DNA sequence: TGTGCCTGGACTACGGCGGGTTTGGCCCTCCACTTT.

The rearrangement links TRBV4-1 to TRBJ1-1; unclear D gene. Germline CDR1 is MGHRA and CDR2 is YSYEKL. Between the trimmed V and J ends, which lost 2 bases and 2 bases, there was a span of 21 bases. This CDR3 region has 18 residues. The CDR3 DNA is TGCGCCAGCAGCCAACCCCCCAGGCCCTCGCCAATAAACACTGAAGCTTTCTTT. Its protein is CASSQPPRPSPINTEAFF.

This clonotype has at least ten counts. This chain connects TRBV5-1 to TRBJ1-1, with D perhaps matching TRBD1 (5 bases). This CDR3 comprises 14 residues. Germline CDR1 is SGHRS and CDR2 is YFSETQ. Trimming removed 3 bases at V and 5 bases at J, with 14 bases between. CDR3 loop: CASSSSGSRTEAFF. The CDR3 DNA reads as TGCGCCAGCAGCTCATCAGGGAGTAGGACTGAAGCTTTCTTT.

This clonotype occurred a few times. The chain uses TRBV6-6 and TRBJ2-7; a weak D match, TRBD1 (5 bases). V gave up 5 bases and J gave up 2 bases, with 13 bases separating them. Germline assignment: CDR1 MNHNY and CDR2 SVGAGI (reference sequence). The CDR3 runs 14 residues. The CDR3 reads CASSPQGHPYEQYV. The DNA for the CDR3 is TGTGCCAGCAGTCCCCAGGGTCATCCCTACGAGCAGTACGTC.

This clonotype was recorded a few times. The chain carries TRBV18 and TRBJ2-7, with TRBD1 matching over 7 bases. CDR1 and CDR2 from the germline V gene are KGHSH and LQKENI. The V gene end was trimmed by 8 bases and the J gene end by 1 base; junction bases not matched to a gene: 8. The CDR3 loop spans 14 amino acids. CDR3 amino acids: CASLTGPNSYEQYF. DNA for the CDR3: TGTGCCAGCCTGACAGGGCCAAATTCCTACGAGCAGTACTTC.

The chain recombines TRBV12-3 or TRBV12-4 with TRBJ1-2, with D maybe TRBD1 (6 bases). V lost 6 bases and J lost 8, with 16 bases in between. The CDR3 covers 13 residues. CDR3 in amino acids: CASSLGGGRGYTF. As DNA, the CDR3 is TGTGCCAGCAGCCTGGGGGGGGGCCGGGGCTACACCTTC.

This sequence joins TRBV7-2 and TRBJ2-2, with a tentative D call TRBD1 (5 bases). The length of the CDR3 is 15 residues. Germline-derived CDR1 and CDR2 are SGHTA and FQGNSA. The V gene lost 3 bases and the J gene lost 3 bases, with 11 bases spanning the gap. CDR3 residues: CASSFGRAYTGELFF. The CDR3 DNA is TGTGCCAGCAGCTTTGGCAGGGCGTACACCGGGGAGCTGTTTTTT.

The table lists this clonotype with a few counts. V gene TRBV4-3 combines with J gene TRBJ1-2; no reliable D call. V lost 0 bases and J 8 bases, leaving 13 bases between the germline ends. This CDR3 has 14 residues. Germline-derived CDR1 and CDR2 are LGHNA and YSLEER. The CDR3 region is CASSQETRGRGYTF. The CDR3 DNA reads as TGCGCCAGCAGCCAAGAAACTCGTGGCCGAGGCTACACCTTC.

This clonotype was picked up many times. The chain carries TRBV11-2 and TRBJ1-4; no reliable D call. Trimming shortened V by 5 bases and J by 7 bases, and 17 bases separated the two germline ends. The CDR3 is 15 residues long. The germline V gene encodes CDR1 SGHAT and CDR2 FQNNGV. CDR3 loop: CASSPITPEREKLFF. CDR3 DNA: TGTGCCAGCAGCCCGATTACGCCTGAACGTGAAAAACTGTTTTTT.

This clonotype turned up a few times. The chain is built from TRBV20-1 and TRBJ2-5; D tentatively reads TRBD1 or TRBD2 (6 bases each). Between the trimmed V and J ends, which lost 6 bases and 1 base, there was a span of 12 bases. CDR3 length: 13 residues. The V gene's germline CDR1 is DFQATT and CDR2 SNEGSKA (reference sequence). CDR3 protein: CSAPGALQETQYF. The CDR3 bases are TGCAGTGCCCCGGGGGCGCTCCAAGAGACCCAGTACTTC.

The chain uses TRBV4-3 and TRBJ2-2, with a tentative D call TRBD1 (5 bases). Germline assignment: CDR1 LGHNA and CDR2 YSLEER. V was clipped by 0 bases and J by 2 bases, with 10 bases between them. This CDR3 is built from 16 residues. The CDR3 protein is CASSQDPQGNTGELFF. For the CDR3, the DNA is TGCGCCAGCAGCCAAGATCCGCAGGGAAACACCGGGGAGCTGTTTTTT.